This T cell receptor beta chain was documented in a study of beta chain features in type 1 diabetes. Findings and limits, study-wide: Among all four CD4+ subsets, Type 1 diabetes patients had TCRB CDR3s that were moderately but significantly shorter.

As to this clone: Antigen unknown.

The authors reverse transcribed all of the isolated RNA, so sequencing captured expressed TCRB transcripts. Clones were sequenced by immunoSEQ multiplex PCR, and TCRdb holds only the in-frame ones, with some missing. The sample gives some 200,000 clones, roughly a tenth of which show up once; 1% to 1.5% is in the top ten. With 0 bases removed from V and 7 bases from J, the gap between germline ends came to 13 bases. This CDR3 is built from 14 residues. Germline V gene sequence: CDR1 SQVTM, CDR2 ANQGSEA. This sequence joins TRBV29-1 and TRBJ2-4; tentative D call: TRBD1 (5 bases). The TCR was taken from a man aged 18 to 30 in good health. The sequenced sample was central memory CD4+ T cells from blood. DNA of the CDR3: TGCAGCGTTGAAGAGCAGGGTCGTGATAACATTCAGTACTTC. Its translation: CSVEEQGRDNIQYF.